This TCR beta chain was obtained from a study of control samples from healthy donors and cancer patients. The length of the CDR3 is 14 residues. Looked up from germline, CDR1 is MNHEY and CDR2 is SVGAGI. Deletions cut 6 bases from V and 2 bases from J, with 8 bases between. TCRdb's table, derived via immunoSEQ multiplex PCR, lists solely in-frame clones and lacks some. The sample includes roughly 200,000 clones. Source material: blood. The sequence was obtained from a woman aged 30 to 39 in good health. This sequence joins TRBV6-5 and TRBJ1-6; the D is unclear. The DNA of the CDR3 is TGTGCCAGCAGGGATGGGACCTATAATTCACCCCTCCACTTT. Translation: CASRDGTYNSPLHF.